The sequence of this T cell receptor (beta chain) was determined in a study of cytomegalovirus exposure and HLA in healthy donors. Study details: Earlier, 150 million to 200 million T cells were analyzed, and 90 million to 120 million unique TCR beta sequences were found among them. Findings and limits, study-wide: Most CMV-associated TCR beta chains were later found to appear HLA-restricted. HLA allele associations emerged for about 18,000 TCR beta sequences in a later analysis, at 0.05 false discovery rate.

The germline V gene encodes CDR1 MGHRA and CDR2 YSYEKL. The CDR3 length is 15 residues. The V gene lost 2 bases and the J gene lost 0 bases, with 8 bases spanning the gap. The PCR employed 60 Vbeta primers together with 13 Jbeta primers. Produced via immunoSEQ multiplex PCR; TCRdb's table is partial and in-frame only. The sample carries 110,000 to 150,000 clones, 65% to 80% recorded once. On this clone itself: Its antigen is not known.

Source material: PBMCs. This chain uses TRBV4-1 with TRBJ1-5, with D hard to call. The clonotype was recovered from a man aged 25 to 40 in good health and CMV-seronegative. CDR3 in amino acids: CASSQRRDSNQPQHF. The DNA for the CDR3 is TGCGCCAGCAGCCAAAGGAGGGATAGCAATCAGCCCCAGCATTTT.